Listed below are T cell receptor beta chains from one sample, sequenced in a study of vaccination and CD4 T cells after COVID-19. No antigens are known for them. TCRdb re-called the PCR reads through MiXCR, storing one row per CDR3 protein. The top ten hold over 13% of the sample, which has 13,000 to 15,000 distinct CDR3 sequences, around 61% seen once. Sequencing input: CD4+ T cells from blood, cultured in vitro. These receptors were collected from a human donor who had recovered from COVID-19. Each CDR3 is given with its conserved first and last residue. A D gene is named only where the DNA matches it firmly. For some rows the clone size is stated as once, few or many, or as a class when expanded; others skip it.

clone size | D gene | J gene | V gene | CDR3 DNA | CDR3 protein
NA | NA | TRBJ1-2 | TRBV19 | TGTGCCAGTAGTATTTTAGGGCAGTCCTCCGGCTACACCTTC | CASSILGQSSGYTF
few | NA | TRBJ2-3 | TRBV20-1 | TGCAGTGCACCGAAAGGGGGGCAGCCAGATACGCAGTATTTT | CSAPKGGQPDTQYF
once | NA | TRBJ2-3 | TRBV7-6 | TGTGCCAGCAGCGCCCTAAGCACAGATACGCAGTATTTT | CASSALSTDTQYF
NA | NA | TRBJ2-1 | TRBV7-2 | TGTGCCAGCAGCTTAGTCCGGCTAGGGTACTACAATGAGCAGTTCTTC | CASSLVRLGYYNEQFF
NA | NA | TRBJ2-5 | TRBV5-1 | TGCGCCAGCAGCTTGGAGGGGGGGCCGGGGGAGACCCAGTACTTC | CASSLEGGPGETQYF
NA | NA | TRBJ1-5 | TRBV6-1 | TGTGCCAGCAGTGCCCAGGGGACTTCTCAGCCCCAGCATTTT | CASSAQGTSQPQHF
NA | NA | TRBJ1-1 | TRBV7-9 | TGTGCCAGCAGCCAAGATGCTCGCCAGGGGAGAACTGAAGCTTTCTTT | CASSQDARQGRTEAFF
NA | NA | TRBJ2-5 | TRBV5-8 | TGTGCCAGCAGCCCCGAGGCGGGGTCTTCGGAGACCCAGTACTTC | CASSPEAGSSETQYF
few | NA | TRBJ1-1 | TRBV9 | TGTGCCAGCAGCGTAGGACCGCTGAACACTGAAGCTTTCTTT | CASSVGPLNTEAFF
few | TRBD1 | TRBJ1-5 | TRBV20-1 | TGCAGTGCTATGGGCCTACCTACAGGGGTTAAGCGTCAGCCCCAGCATTTT | CSAMGLPTGVKRQPQHF
NA | NA | TRBJ2-1 | TRBV7-9 | TGTGCCAGCATCCGGGCCAACCGAAACAATGAGCAGTTCTTC | CASIRANRNNEQFF
NA | NA | TRBJ1-2 | TRBV2 | TGTGCCAGCAGTGAAAGATGGTCAGCTTATGGCTACACCTTC | CASSERWSAYGYTF
NA | NA | TRBJ1-3 | TRBV6-2/TRBV6-3 | TGTGCCAGCAGAGAAAGCTCTGGAAACACCATATATTTT | CASRESSGNTIYF
NA | NA | TRBJ2-5 | TRBV19 | TGTGCTAGTAGTATAGATTCCCCGGGGACCCAGTACTTC | CASSIDSPGTQYF
few | NA | TRBJ1-5 | TRBV20-1 | TGCAGTACGCTAGGGGTGGATAGCAATCAGCCCCAGCATTTT | CSTLGVDSNQPQHF
NA | TRBD1 | TRBJ2-5 | TRBV7-3 | TGTGCCAGCAGTCAGGGGGCATGGGAGACCCAGTACTTC | CASSQGAWETQYF
few | NA | TRBJ1-2 | TRBV6-5 | TGTGCCAGCAGTTACACAGCTAACTATGGCTACACCTTC | CASSYTANYGYTF
NA | NA | TRBJ1-1 | TRBV12-3/TRBV12-4 | TGTGCCAGCAGACGCGAGGGTGTGAACACTGAAGCTTTCTTT | CASRREGVNTEAFF
few | NA | TRBJ2-2 | TRBV6-4 | TGTGCCAGCAGTGACCCCCAGGAGCTGTTTTTT | CASSDPQELFF
NA | TRBD2 | TRBJ2-5 | TRBV4-2 | TGTGCCAGCAGCCGGGGACTAGCGGTACAAGAGACCCAGTACTTC | CASSRGLAVQETQYF
NA | TRBD1 | TRBJ1-6 | TRBV5-6 | TGTGCCAGCAGGTTGTCAGGGGGTGGATCACCCCTCCACTTT | CASRLSGGGSPLHF
NA | NA | TRBJ2-7 | TRBV28 | TGTGCCAGCAGGCGGGCCTCCTACGAGCAGTACTTC | CASRRASYEQYF
few | TRBD1 | TRBJ1-2 | TRBV7-2 | TGTGCCAGCAGCATCACCCGGGACAGGGCCTATGGCTACACCTTC | CASSITRDRAYGYTF
few | NA | TRBJ1-6 | TRBV20-1 | TGCAGTGCTAAACCGCCAGGCCAATTTTATAATTCACCCCTCCACTTT | CSAKPPGQFYNSPLHF
few | NA | TRBJ1-6 | TRBV7-6 | TGTGCCAGCAGCTTACAGGGGTCCTATAATTCACCCCTCCACTTT | CASSLQGSYNSPLHF
NA | NA | TRBJ1-5 | TRBV21-1 | TGTGCCAGCAGCAAAGGCGGTGTGCCACCGGATCGGAATTGCAATCAGCCCCAGCATTTT | CASSKGGVPPDRNCNQPQHF
NA | NA | TRBJ1-6 | TRBV20-1 | TGCAGTGCTAGAGATCGGGACACTTGGGCTTCACCCCTCCACTTT | CSARDRDTWASPLHF
NA | TRBD2 | TRBJ2-1 | TRBV2 | TGTGCCAGCAGTGATTCCGGCGGGAGTAGAGACAATGAGCAGTTCTTC | CASSDSGGSRDNEQFF
NA | NA | TRBJ2-3 | TRBV20-1 | TGCAGTGCTAGGCGGGAAGGCACAGATACGCAGTATTTT | CSARREGTDTQYF
NA | TRBD1 | TRBJ1-1 | TRBV7-6 | TGTGCCAGCAGCTCTCGACAGGGGGCGAACACTGAAGCTTTCTTT | CASSSRQGANTEAFF
few | NA | TRBJ1-5 | TRBV15 | TGTGCCACCAGCAGAGTGTTGTACCCCCGGGACACAGATCAGCCCCAGCATTTT | CATSRVLYPRDTDQPQHF
NA | NA | TRBJ2-1 | TRBV2 | TGTGCCAGCAGTGAAGAAAGCGTCTCCTACAATGAGCAGTTCTTC | CASSEESVSYNEQFF
NA | TRBD2 | TRBJ2-1 | TRBV6-1 | TGTGCCAGCAGTGAACGACTAGCGAGTGAGCAGTTCTTC | CASSERLASEQFF
large | NA | TRBJ1-2 | TRBV30 | TGTGCCTGGGAGGAAGGGAGATACTATGGCTACACCTTC | CAWEEGRYYGYTF
NA | NA | TRBJ1-5 | TRBV28 | TGTGCCAGCAGTTTCCGCCAGCCCCAGCATTTT | CASSFRQPQHF
NA | NA | TRBJ2-7 | TRBV28 | TGTGCCAGCACAACAGGGTGGCGCGAGCAGTACTTC | CASTTGWREQYF
NA | NA | TRBJ2-5 | TRBV6-8 | TGTGCCAGCAGTTACTCGGGGGCTGCGGAGCGCCAAGAGACCCAGTACTTC | CASSYSGAAERQETQYF
once | TRBD2 | TRBJ2-5 | TRBV25-1 | TGTGCCAGCAGTGAATTTGACACTAGCGGGAGAAAGACCCAGTACTTC | CASSEFDTSGRKTQYF
NA | NA | TRBJ2-3 | TRBV6-2/TRBV6-3 | TGTGCCAGCAGTTTCCCCGGGAGCGCCACAGATACGCAGTATTTT | CASSFPGSATDTQYF
few | NA | TRBJ2-1 | TRBV20-1 | TGCAGTGCCCGTCCCCGCAGTTACAATGAGCAGTTCTTC | CSARPRSYNEQFF
NA | NA | TRBJ2-5 | TRBV15 | TGTGCCACCAGCAGAGATGGGGAGACCCAGTACTTC | CATSRDGETQYF
NA | TRBD2 | TRBJ2-5 | TRBV6-2/TRBV6-3 | TGTGCCAGCAGGCCAAAGTGGCGGGAGATTCATTATGAGACCCAGTACTTC | CASRPKWREIHYETQYF
NA | NA | TRBJ1-3 | TRBV30 | TGTGCCTGGAGTGTTGGAAACACCATATATTTT | CAWSVGNTIYF
medium-sized | NA | TRBJ1-1 | TRBV5-1 | TGCGCCAGCAGCTTCGGGGGAACTGAAGCTTTCTTT | CASSFGGTEAFF
NA | NA | TRBJ2-3 | TRBV6-1 | TGTGCCAGCAGGTCCGTTTATACGCAGTATTTT | CASRSVYTQYF
NA | NA | TRBJ1-2 | TRBV7-2 | TGTGCCAGCAGCTTACAACGCTATGGCTACACCTTC | CASSLQRYGYTF
few | NA | TRBJ2-2 | TRBV6-1 | TGTGCCAGCAGTGAAGGGCAAGCTAAGGACGGGGAGCTGTTTTTT | CASSEGQAKDGELFF
NA | TRBD2 | TRBJ2-3 | TRBV5-6 | TGTGCCAGCAGCGTAGAACTAGCGGGAGGGCCGACGAGCACAGATACGCAGTATTTT | CASSVELAGGPTSTDTQYF
NA | NA | TRBJ2-1 | TRBV6-1 | TGTGCCAGCAACCCACAAGGCAGCAGCTCCTACAATGAGCAGTTCTTC | CASNPQGSSSYNEQFF
few | TRBD2 | TRBJ2-7 | TRBV20-1 | TGCAGTGCTCTGGGACTAGCGGAGATCCGCTTTTACGAGCAGTACTTC | CSALGLAEIRFYEQYF
NA | NA | TRBJ1-1 | TRBV12-3/TRBV12-4 | TGTGCCAGCAGTTTATACCCCGACACTGAAGCTTTCTTT | CASSLYPDTEAFF